One sample yielded the 15 T cell receptor beta chains listed below, sequenced in a study of cytomegalovirus exposure and HLA in healthy donors. Amplification used 60 Vbeta primers and 13 Jbeta primers. Sequencing used immunoSEQ multiplex PCR; TCRdb keeps in-frame clones, though not all of them. The sample consists of about 110,000 clones, about 70% of them appearing once. Sequencing used PBMCs. The source of these receptors is a female donor in good health and CMV-seronegative.

The chain employs TRBV2 and TRBJ2-7; D is unresolved. Germline assignment: CDR1 SNHLY and CDR2 FYNNEI. V gave up 3 bases and J gave up 7 bases, with 7 bases separating them. There are 11 residues in the CDR3. The CDR3, as DNA: TGTGCCAGCAGTGATTTTCGGGAGCAGTACTTC. This sequence encodes CASSDFREQYF.

J is TRBJ1-2 and V is TRBV15; 8 bases line up with TRBD1. CDR1 and CDR2 (germline): LNHNV, YYDKDF (reference sequence). CDR3 length: 17 amino acids. Germline trimming cut 2 bases from V and 4 bases from J; bases unmatched to any gene: 12. CDR3 loop: CATSRSRGRQSSYGYTF. The DNA of the CDR3 is TGTGCCACCAGCAGATCCAGGGGGCGGCAGAGCAGCTATGGCTACACCTTC.

The chain couples TRBV27 to TRBJ2-2; no firm D call. The germline V and J ends were trimmed by 0 bases and 1 base, with 3 bases remaining between them. Looked up from germline, CDR1 is MNHEY and CDR2 is SMNVEV (reference sequence). CDR3 length: 14 residues. CDR3 amino acids: CASSLSRNTGELFF. The CDR3 bases are TGTGCCAGCAGTTTATCGCGGAACACCGGGGAGCTGTTTTTT.

The chain couples TRBV15 to TRBJ1-3; D not certain. Deletions cut 1 base from V and 0 bases from J, with 10 bases between. This CDR3 contains 16 residues. Germline CDR1 is LNHNV and CDR2 is YYDKDF (reference sequence). The CDR3 protein is CATSRGWADSGNTIYF. The CDR3 DNA reads TGTGCCACCAGCAGAGGGTGGGCTGACTCTGGAAACACCATATATTTT. Full variable domain (missing parts from reference TRBV15 and TRBJ1-3): DAMVIQNPRYQVTQFGKPVTLSCSQTLNHNVMYWYQQKSSQAPKLLFHYYDKDFNNEADTPDNFQSRRPNTSFCFLDIRSPGLGDTAMYLCATSRGWADSGNTIYFGEGSWLTVV.

The chain recombines TRBV27 with TRBJ2-3; weak D call: TRBD2 (7 bases). V shed 6 bases and J shed 6 bases, with 19 bases lying between them. There are 15 residues in the CDR3. Germline V CDR1 and CDR2: MNHEY, SMNVEV (reference sequence). CDR3 DNA sequence: TGTGCCAGCAGCCGAGGGGGGAGGGCGGCCGATACGCAGTATTTT. Translating gives CASSRGGRAADTQYF.

The chain is built from TRBV28 and TRBJ2-5, with D unresolved. Germline V gene sequence: CDR1 MDHEN, CDR2 SYDVKM. V shed 3 bases and J shed 0 bases, with 11 bases lying between them. The length of the CDR3 is 15 residues. For the CDR3, the DNA is TGTGCCAGCAGTTTCAGAAGATATTACCAAGAGACCCAGTACTTC. This codes for CASSFRRYYQETQYF.

The chain recombines TRBV7-9 with TRBJ1-2, with TRBD1 matching 10 bases. Germline V gene lookup returns CDR1 SEHNR and CDR2 FQNEAQ (reference sequence). V was pared by 4 bases and J by 0 bases, with 11 bases of the junction left unmatched. The CDR3 covers 18 residues. CDR3 region: CASSSVGGTGVTNYGYTF. The CDR3 region has the DNA TGTGCCAGCAGCTCAGTCGGCGGGACAGGGGTCACTAACTATGGCTACACCTTC.

The chain recombines TRBV27 with TRBJ2-7; 9 bases are shared with TRBD1. Germline V gene sequence: CDR1 MNHEY, CDR2 SMNVEV (reference sequence). The CDR3 consists of 12 residues. The junction had 7 bases not matched to a gene; V was cut back by 10 bases and J by 6 bases. Here the CDR3 DNA reads TGTGCCACGGGGACAGGGAACCCCGAGCAGTACTTC. It translates to CATGTGNPEQYF.

V gene TRBV2 combines with J gene TRBJ2-3; a weak D match, TRBD2 (5 bases). V gave up 5 bases and J gave up 0 bases, with 9 bases separating them. Germline assignment: CDR1 SNHLY and CDR2 FYNNEI. This CDR3 has 14 amino acids. The CDR3 loop reads CASSQRSSTDTQYF. DNA for the CDR3: TGTGCCAGCAGTCAGCGGTCTAGCACAGATACGCAGTATTTT.

The chain employs TRBV29-1 and TRBJ2-7; TRBD1 agrees at 8 bases. This CDR3 is built from 14 residues. The J segment lost 5 bases and the V segment lost 4 bases, leaving 10 bases of the junction unmatched. Germline V CDR1 and CDR2: SQVTM, ANQGSEA. CDR3 in amino acids: CSVGTTGGSDEQYF. CDR3 sequence (DNA): TGCAGCGTTGGGACAACAGGGGGATCGGACGAGCAGTACTTC.

A few counts support this clone. This rearrangement joins TRBV7-3 to TRBJ2-2; 10 nucleotides match TRBD1. The trim removed 4 bases at V and 7 bases at J, leaving 6 bases unmatched. The CDR3 length is 15 residues. Germline V CDR1 and CDR2: SGHTA, FQGTGA. CDR3 in DNA: TGTGCCAGCAGCTCGTCCGGGACAGGGGTCGGGGAGCTGTTTTTT. Amino acids: CASSSSGTGVGELFF.

This sequence joins TRBV11-2 and TRBJ1-2; D is perhaps TRBD1 (6 bases). The V end was cut by 5 bases, the J end by 8 bases, with 18 bases between. In germline, CDR1 is SGHAT, CDR2 FQNNGV. The CDR3 is 14 amino acids. The CDR3, as DNA: TGTGCCAGCAGCCTGGAACAGGGTTCTGGCGGCTACACCTTC. Its protein product is CASSLEQGSGGYTF. The variable domain in full, completed from reference TRBV11-2 and TRBJ1-2, reads EAGVAQSPRYKIIEKRQSVAFWCNPISGHATLYWYQQILGQGPKLLIQFQNNGVVDDSQLPKDRFSAERLKGVDSTLKIQPAKLEDSAVYLCASSLEQGSGGYTFGSGTRLTVV.

This clone was seen a few times. The chain recombines TRBV7-9 with TRBJ2-3, with D tentatively TRBD2 (7 bases). V lost 6 bases and J lost 6, with 13 bases in between. This CDR3 comprises 13 residues. The germline gives CDR1 SEHNR, CDR2 FQNEAQ (reference sequence). This CDR3 is CASSFPGGDTQYF. Here the CDR3 DNA reads TGTGCCAGCAGTTTCCCGGGGGGCGATACGCAGTATTTT.

This chain uses TRBV28 with TRBJ2-7; TRBD2 agrees at 10 bases. The V gene end was trimmed by 1 base and the J gene end by 4 bases; junction bases not matched to a gene: 4. Germline V gene data show CDR1 as MDHEN and CDR2 as SYDVKM. This CDR3 has 15 amino acids. In DNA form, the CDR3 reads TGTGCCAGCAGTTTATTCAGCGGGAGGGCATACGAGCAGTACTTC. Translated: CASSLFSGRAYEQYF. The complete variable domain, with remaining parts taken from reference TRBV28 and TRBJ2-7, reads DVKVTQSSRYLVKRTGEKVFLECVQDMDHENMFWYRQDPGLGLRLIYFSYDVKMKEKGDIPEGYSVSREKKERFSLILESASTNQTSMYLCASSLFSGRAYEQYFGPGTRLTVT.

This rearrangement joins TRBV29-1 to TRBJ2-3, with D tentatively TRBD2 (6 bases). Germline V gene sequence: CDR1 SQVTM, CDR2 ANQGSEA. The CDR3 is 15 amino acids. V was pared by 7 bases and J by 6 bases, with 23 bases between. The CDR3 nucleotides are TGCAGCGCTGGGTCCGCTGGCGGGATGGGTGATACGCAGTATTTT. Translating it yields CSAGSAGGMGDTQYF.